This is a list of T cell receptor beta chains from one sample in a study of PD-1 blockade in classical Hodgkin lymphoma. Assay used: immunoSEQ multiplex PCR; TCRdb lists only in-frame clones, some missing. The sample has roughly 40,000 clones; 85% to 90% are singletons. The sequenced sample was peripheral blood mononuclear cells (PBMCs), obtained at baseline. These receptors originate from a human donor with classical Hodgkin lymphoma. Both conserved end residues are part of each CDR3. The D gene is left open where the match is weak. Rows may omit the clone size; those that give it use once, few, many or a size class.

TRBJ2-1 . . TRBV14 CASSQDSYNEQFF TGTGCCAGCAGCCAAGATTCCTACAATGAGCAGTTCTTC
TRBJ1-5 . TRBD1 TRBV19 CASSLGQGAGQPQHF TGTGCCAGTAGCCTCGGACAGGGGGCTGGTCAGCCCCAGCATTTT
TRBJ2-7 . . TRBV11-1 CASSSTTRSYEQYF TGTGCCAGCAGCTCGACGACACGTTCCTACGAGCAGTACTTC
TRBJ1-2 . TRBD1 TRBV7-3 CASIFRTGGGYGYTF TGTGCCAGCATTTTTAGGACAGGAGGAGGGTATGGCTACACCTTC
TRBJ2-7 . . TRBV11-2 CASSPGGGTAHYEQYF TGTGCCAGCAGCCCCGGGGGGGGGACAGCCCACTACGAGCAGTACTTC
TRBJ2-2 . TRBD1 TRBV27 CASSLTGRIGELFF TGTGCCAGCAGTTTGACAGGGAGAATCGGGGAGCTGTTTTTT
TRBJ2-2 . TRBD1 TRBV10-1 CASRATGTGGSNTGELFF TGCGCCAGCAGAGCAACGGGGACAGGGGGTTCCAACACCGGGGAGCTGTTTTTT
TRBJ2-7 few TRBD1 TRBV2 CASKESTGGPSEQYF TGTGCCAGCAAGGAAAGTACAGGGGGCCCCTCAGAGCAGTACTTC
TRBJ1-2 . . TRBV19 CASSIESDTALTYGYTF TGTGCCAGTAGTATAGAGTCGGACACTGCTCTAACCTATGGCTACACCTTC
TRBJ1-5 . . TRBV30 CAWSLGLIGNQPQHF TGTGCCTGGAGTCTCGGACTCATCGGCAATCAGCCCCAGCATTTT
TRBJ1-2 . . TRBV27 CASSGGHRGADYGYTF TGTGCCAGCAGTGGTGGTCATCGGGGGGCAGACTATGGCTACACCTTC
TRBJ2-2 . . TRBV5-4 CASRQGLGNTGELFF TGTGCCAGCAGGCAGGGGCTGGGGAACACCGGGGAGCTGTTTTTT
TRBJ1-1 . . TRBV20-1 CSAQIRTEAFF TGCAGTGCGCAGATCCGCACTGAAGCTTTCTTT
TRBJ1-2 . TRBD1 TRBV15 CATSRDFGQGRSATF TGTGCCACCAGCAGAGATTTCGGACAGGGGAGATCGGCCACCTTC
TRBJ1-1 once . TRBV19 CASRFSGLTGTEAFF TGTGCCAGTAGGTTCTCGGGGCTAACCGGCACTGAAGCTTTCTTT
TRBJ2-5 . TRBD2 TRBV7-8 CASSTGLPRTGETQYF TGTGCCAGCAGCACGGGACTACCAAGAACGGGGGAGACCCAGTACTTC
TRBJ1-1 . . TRBV6-5 CASMKNTEAFF TGTGCCAGCATGAAGAACACTGAAGCTTTCTTT
TRBJ2-7 . . TRBV7-8 CASSLAVATPYEQYF TGTGCCAGCAGCTTAGCTGTAGCAACGCCCTACGAGCAGTACTTC
TRBJ1-6 . . TRBV27 CASSLSGPTASPLHF TGTGCCAGCAGTTTATCTGGGCCCACAGCTTCACCCCTCCACTTT
TRBJ2-7 . . TRBV7-3 CASSPPTSFEQYF TGTGCCAGCAGCCCCCCCACTAGCTTCGAGCAGTACTTC
TRBJ2-7 . . TRBV6-4 CATPRGDYTYEQYF TGTGCCACTCCCAGGGGGGACTATACCTACGAGCAGTACTTC
TRBJ1-5 . . TRBV27 CASSTQAGLYQPQHF TGTGCCAGCAGTACCCAGGCAGGGCTCTATCAGCCCCAGCATTTT
TRBJ2-3 . TRBD2 TRBV9 CASSVATRGSTDTQYF TGTGCCAGCAGCGTAGCTACGCGGGGGAGCACAGATACGCAGTATTTT
TRBJ2-7 . . TRBV2 CASMRQGYEQYF TGTGCCAGCATGCGGCAGGGCTACGAGCAGTACTTC
TRBJ2-7 . TRBD2 TRBV7-3 CASSLTPVASGGYEQYF TGTGCCAGCAGCTTAACCCCCGTGGCTAGCGGGGGGTACGAGCAGTACTTC
TRBJ2-7 . TRBD2 TRBV5-1 CASSLSGTSGYEQYF TGCGCCAGCAGCCTATCCGGGACTAGCGGCTACGAGCAGTACTTC
TRBJ2-7 . . TRBV7-2 CASSSSRGRSYEQYF TGTGCCAGCAGCTCAAGCAGGGGTCGCTCCTACGAGCAGTACTTC
TRBJ1-2 . . TRBV6-4 CASSEGRFLGGYTF TGTGCCAGCAGTGAAGGCCGATTTTTGGGTGGCTACACCTTC
TRBJ2-1 . TRBD2 TRBV7-2 CATHPGLAGGEQFF TGTGCCACCCATCCGGGACTAGCGGGAGGTGAGCAGTTCTTC
TRBJ1-1 . . TRBV7-9 CASRFPSGVGTNTEAFF TGTGCCAGCAGATTCCCCTCAGGGGTGGGGACGAACACTGAAGCTTTCTTT
TRBJ1-3 . TRBD1 TRBV5-1 CASSQGGGSGNTIYF TGCGCCAGCAGTCAGGGGGGAGGCTCTGGAAACACCATATATTTT
TRBJ2-2 . . TRBV6-5 CASSYIRNTGELFF TGTGCCAGCAGTTACATCCGGAACACCGGGGAGCTGTTTTTT
TRBJ2-5 once . TRBV19 CASSARLTPQETQYF TGTGCCAGTAGTGCCCGCTTAACCCCCCAAGAGACCCAGTACTTC
TRBJ1-2 . . TRBV19 CASSRGDIWGYTF TGTGCCAGTAGTAGGGGGGACATCTGGGGCTACACCTTC
TRBJ1-1 few TRBD1 TRBV10-3 CAIRDRVNTEAFF TGTGCCATCAGAGACAGGGTGAACACTGAAGCTTTCTTT